This T cell receptor (beta chain) originates from a study of technical replicates of blood from a few donors. The method was immunoSEQ multiplex PCR; TCRdb's version includes in-frame clones alone and lacks a portion of them. The sample comprises about 100,000 clones, 96% of which are singletons, and 0.21% rests with the top ten. The CDR3 has 13 residues. Germline assignment: CDR1 MNHEY and CDR2 SVGAGI. V was clipped by 6 bases and J by 7 bases, with 12 bases between them. The V call is TRBV6-5, the J call TRBJ2-2; the D gene is possibly TRBD2 (6 bases). What was sequenced was T cells isolated from PBMCs. The origin of this receptor is a human donor in good health. The CDR3 here is CASREGQVGELFF. The CDR3 coding sequence is TGTGCCAGCAGGGAGGGTCAGGTCGGGGAGCTGTTTTTT.